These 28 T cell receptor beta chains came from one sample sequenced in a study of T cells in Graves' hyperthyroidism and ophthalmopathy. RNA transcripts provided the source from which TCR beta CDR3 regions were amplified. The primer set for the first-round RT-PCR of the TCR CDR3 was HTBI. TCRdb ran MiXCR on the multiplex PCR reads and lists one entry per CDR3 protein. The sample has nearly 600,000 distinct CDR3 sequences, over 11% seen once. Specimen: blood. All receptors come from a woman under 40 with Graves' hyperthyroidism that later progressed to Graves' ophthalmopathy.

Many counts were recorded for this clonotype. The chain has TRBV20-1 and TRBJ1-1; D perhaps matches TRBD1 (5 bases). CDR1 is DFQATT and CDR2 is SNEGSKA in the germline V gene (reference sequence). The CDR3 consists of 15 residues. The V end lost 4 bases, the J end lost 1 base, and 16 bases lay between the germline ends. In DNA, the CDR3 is TGCAGTGCTATCCACAGGAGGCCTAGGAACACTGAAGCTTTCTTT. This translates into CSAIHRRPRNTEAFF.

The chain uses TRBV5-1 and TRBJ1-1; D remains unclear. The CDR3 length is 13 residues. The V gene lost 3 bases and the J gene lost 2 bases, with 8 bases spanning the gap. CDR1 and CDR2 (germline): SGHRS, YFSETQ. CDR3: CASSSPFNTEAFF. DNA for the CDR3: TGCGCCAGCAGCTCTCCATTTAACACTGAAGCTTTCTTT.

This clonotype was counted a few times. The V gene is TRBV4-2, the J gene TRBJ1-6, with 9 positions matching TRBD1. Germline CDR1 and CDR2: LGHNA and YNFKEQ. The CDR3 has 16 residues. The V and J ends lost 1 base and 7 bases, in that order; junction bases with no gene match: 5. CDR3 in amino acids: CASSQAFGTGNSPLHF. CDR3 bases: TGTGCCAGCAGCCAAGCGTTCGGGACAGGGAATTCACCCCTCCACTTT.

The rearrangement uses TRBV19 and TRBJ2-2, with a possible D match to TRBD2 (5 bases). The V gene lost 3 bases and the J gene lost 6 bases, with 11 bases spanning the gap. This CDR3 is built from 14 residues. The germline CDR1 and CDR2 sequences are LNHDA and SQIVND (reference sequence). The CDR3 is CASSMQVEAGELFF. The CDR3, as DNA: TGTGCCAGTAGTATGCAGGTGGAGGCCGGGGAGCTGTTTTTT.

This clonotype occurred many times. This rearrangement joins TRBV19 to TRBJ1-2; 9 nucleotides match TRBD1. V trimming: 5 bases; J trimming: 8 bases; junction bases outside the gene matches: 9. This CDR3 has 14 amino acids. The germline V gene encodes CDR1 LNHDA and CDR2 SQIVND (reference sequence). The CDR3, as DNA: TGTGCCAGTAGTCCCCGGGACAGGGCTAGCGGCTACACCTTC. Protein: CASSPRDRASGYTF.

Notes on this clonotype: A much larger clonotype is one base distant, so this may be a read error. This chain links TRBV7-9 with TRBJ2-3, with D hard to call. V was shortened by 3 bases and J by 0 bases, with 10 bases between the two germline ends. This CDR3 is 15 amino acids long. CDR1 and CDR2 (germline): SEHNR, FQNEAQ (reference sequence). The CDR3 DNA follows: TGTGCCAGCAGCTTCTCATTAGGTAGCACAGATACGCAGTATTTT. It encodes CASSFSLGSTDTQYF.

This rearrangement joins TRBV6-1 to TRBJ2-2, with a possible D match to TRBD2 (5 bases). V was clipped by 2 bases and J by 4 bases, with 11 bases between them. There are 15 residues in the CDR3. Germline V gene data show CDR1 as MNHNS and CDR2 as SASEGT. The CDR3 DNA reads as TGTGCCAGCAGTGAAACTTACGGGGTCACCGGGGAGCTGTTTTTT. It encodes CASSETYGVTGELFF.

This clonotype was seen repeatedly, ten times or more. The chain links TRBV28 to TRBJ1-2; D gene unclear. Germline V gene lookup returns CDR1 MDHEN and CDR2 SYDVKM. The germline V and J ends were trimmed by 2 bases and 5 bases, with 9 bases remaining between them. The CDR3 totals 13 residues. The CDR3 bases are TGTGCCAGCAGTTTAGAACAGTTGTATGGCTACACCTTC. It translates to CASSLEQLYGYTF.

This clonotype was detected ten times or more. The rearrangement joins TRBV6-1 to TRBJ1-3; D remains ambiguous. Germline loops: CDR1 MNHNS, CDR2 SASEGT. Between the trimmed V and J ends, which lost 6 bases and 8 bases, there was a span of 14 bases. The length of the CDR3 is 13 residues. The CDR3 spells CASSGTQVHTIYF. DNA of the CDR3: TGTGCCAGCAGCGGAACTCAGGTTCACACCATATATTTT.

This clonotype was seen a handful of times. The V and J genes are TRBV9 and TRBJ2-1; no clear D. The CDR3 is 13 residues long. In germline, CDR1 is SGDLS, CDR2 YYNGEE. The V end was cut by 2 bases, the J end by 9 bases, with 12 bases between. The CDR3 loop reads CASSVALIGEQFF. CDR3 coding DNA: TGTGCCAGCAGCGTCGCGTTGATCGGTGAGCAGTTCTTC.

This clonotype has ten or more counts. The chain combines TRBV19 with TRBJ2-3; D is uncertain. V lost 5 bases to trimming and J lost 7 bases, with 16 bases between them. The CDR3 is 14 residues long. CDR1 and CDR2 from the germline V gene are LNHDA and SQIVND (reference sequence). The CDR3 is CASSLASRANTQYF. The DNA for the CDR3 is TGTGCCAGTAGTCTCGCCAGCAGAGCTAATACGCAGTATTTT.

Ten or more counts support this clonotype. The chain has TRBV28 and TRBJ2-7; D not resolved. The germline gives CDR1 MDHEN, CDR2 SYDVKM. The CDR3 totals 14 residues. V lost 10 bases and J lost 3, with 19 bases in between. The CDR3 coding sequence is TGTGCCACCCTGATGCCGCAGGAAAACTACGAGCAGTACTTC. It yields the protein CATLMPQENYEQYF. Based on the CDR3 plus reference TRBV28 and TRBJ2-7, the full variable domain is DVKVTQSSRYLVKRTGEKVFLECVQDMDHENMFWYRQDPGLGLRLIYFSYDVKMKEKGDIPEGYSVSREKKERFSLILESASTNQTSMYLCATLMPQENYEQYFGPGTRLTVT.

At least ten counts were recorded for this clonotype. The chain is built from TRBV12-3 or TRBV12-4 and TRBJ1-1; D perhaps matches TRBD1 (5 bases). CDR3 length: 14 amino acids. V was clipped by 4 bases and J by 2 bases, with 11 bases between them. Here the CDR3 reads CASSSIRGNTEAFF. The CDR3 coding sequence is TGTGCCAGCAGTTCCATTAGGGGTAACACTGAAGCTTTCTTT.

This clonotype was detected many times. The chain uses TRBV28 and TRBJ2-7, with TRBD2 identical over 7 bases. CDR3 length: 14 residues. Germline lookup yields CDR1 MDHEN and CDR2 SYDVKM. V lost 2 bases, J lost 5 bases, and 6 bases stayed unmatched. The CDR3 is CASSLAGVVHEQYF. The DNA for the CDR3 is TGTGCCAGCAGTTTAGCGGGAGTCGTACACGAGCAGTACTTC.

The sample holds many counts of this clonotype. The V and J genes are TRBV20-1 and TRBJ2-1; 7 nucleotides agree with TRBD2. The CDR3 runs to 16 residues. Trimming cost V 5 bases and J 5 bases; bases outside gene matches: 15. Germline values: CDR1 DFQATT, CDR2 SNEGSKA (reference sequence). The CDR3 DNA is TGCAGTGCTTTGGTAGGCGGGAGTAAGGGAAACAATGAGCAGTTCTTC. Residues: CSALVGGSKGNNEQFF.

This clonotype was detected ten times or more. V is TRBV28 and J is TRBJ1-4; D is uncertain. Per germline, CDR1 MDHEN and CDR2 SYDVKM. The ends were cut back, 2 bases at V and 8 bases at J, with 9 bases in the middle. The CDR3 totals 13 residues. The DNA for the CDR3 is TGTGCCAGCAGTTTAAGCGTCCGCGAAAAACTGTTTTTT. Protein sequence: CASSLSVREKLFF. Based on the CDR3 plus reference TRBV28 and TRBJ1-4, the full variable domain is DVKVTQSSRYLVKRTGEKVFLECVQDMDHENMFWYRQDPGLGLRLIYFSYDVKMKEKGDIPEGYSVSREKKERFSLILESASTNQTSMYLCASSLSVREKLFFGSGTQLSVL.

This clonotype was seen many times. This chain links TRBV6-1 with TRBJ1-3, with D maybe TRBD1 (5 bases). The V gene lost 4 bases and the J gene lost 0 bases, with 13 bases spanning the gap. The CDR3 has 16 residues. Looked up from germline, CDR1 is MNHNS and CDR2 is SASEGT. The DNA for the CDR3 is TGTGCCAGCAGTGTCACCGGGGCGAGCTCTGGAAACACCATATATTTT. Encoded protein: CASSVTGASSGNTIYF.

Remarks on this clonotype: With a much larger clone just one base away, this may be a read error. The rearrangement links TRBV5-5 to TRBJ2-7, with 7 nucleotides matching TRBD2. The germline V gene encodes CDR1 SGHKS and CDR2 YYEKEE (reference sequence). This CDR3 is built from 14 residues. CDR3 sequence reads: CASSNGRSSYGQYF. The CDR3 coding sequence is TGTGCCAGCAGTAACGGGAGGTCCTCCTACGGGCAGTACTTC.

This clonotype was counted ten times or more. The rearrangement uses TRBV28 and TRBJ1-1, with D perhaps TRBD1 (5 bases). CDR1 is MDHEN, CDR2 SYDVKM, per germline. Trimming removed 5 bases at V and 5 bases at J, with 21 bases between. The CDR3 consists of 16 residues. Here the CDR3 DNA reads TGTGCCAGCAGTACTTACGACGGGGGGTACAAAACTGAAGCTTTCTTT. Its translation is CASSTYDGGYKTEAFF.

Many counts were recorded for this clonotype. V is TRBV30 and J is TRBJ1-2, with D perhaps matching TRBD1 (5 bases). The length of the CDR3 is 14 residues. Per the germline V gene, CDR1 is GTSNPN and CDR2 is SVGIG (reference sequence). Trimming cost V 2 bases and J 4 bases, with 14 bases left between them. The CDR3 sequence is CAWSTEWGSYGYTF. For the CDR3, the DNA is TGTGCCTGGAGTACAGAATGGGGCAGCTATGGCTACACCTTC.

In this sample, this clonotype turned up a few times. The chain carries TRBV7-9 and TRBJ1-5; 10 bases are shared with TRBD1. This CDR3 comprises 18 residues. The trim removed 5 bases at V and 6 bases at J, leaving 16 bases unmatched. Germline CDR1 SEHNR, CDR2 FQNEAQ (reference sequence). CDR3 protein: CASSGHGQGVKNLQPQHF. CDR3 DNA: TGTGCCAGCAGCGGGCACGGACAGGGGGTAAAGAACCTTCAGCCCCAGCATTTT.

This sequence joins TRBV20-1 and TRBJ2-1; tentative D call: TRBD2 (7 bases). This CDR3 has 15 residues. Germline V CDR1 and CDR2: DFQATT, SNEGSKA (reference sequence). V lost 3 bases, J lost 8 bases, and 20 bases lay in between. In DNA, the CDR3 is TGCAGTGCTAGGGACAGAGCGGGACAATTGGATGAGCAGTTCTTC. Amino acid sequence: CSARDRAGQLDEQFF.

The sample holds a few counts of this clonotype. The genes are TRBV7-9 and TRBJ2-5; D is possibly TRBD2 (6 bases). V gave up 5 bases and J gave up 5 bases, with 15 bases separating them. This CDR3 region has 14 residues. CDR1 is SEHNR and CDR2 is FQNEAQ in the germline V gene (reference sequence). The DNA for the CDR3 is TGTGCCAGCAGCCCCGAGGGGACTTCGGAGACCCAGTACTTC. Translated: CASSPEGTSETQYF.

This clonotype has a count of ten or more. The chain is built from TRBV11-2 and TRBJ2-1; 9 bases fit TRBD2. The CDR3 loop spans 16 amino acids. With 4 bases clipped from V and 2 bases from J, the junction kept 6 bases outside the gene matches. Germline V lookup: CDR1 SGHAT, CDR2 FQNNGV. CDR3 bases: TGTGCCAGCAGCTCACAAAGACTAGCGGCCTACAATGAGCAGTTCTTC. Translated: CASSSQRLAAYNEQFF.

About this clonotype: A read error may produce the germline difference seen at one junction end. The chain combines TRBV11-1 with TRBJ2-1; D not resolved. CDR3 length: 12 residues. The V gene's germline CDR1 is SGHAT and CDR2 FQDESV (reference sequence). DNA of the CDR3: TGTGCCAGCAGCTTGGTGTACAATGAGCAGTCCTTC. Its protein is CASSLVYNEQSF.

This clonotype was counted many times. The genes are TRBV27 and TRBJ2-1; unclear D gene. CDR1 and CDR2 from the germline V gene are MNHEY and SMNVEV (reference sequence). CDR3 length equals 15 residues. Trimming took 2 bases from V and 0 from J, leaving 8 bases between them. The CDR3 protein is CASSLAASSYNEQFF. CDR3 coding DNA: TGTGCCAGCAGTTTAGCGGCTAGCTCCTACAATGAGCAGTTCTTC.

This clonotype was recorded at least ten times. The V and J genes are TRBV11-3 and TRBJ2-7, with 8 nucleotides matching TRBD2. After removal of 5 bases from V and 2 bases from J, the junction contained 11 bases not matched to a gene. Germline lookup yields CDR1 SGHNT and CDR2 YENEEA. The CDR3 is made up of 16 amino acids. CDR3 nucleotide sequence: TGTGCCAGCAGCCGCCCGAGCGGGAGTGGCCCCTACGAGCAGTACTTC. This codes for CASSRPSGSGPYEQYF. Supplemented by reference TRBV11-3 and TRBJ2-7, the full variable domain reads EAGVVQSPRYKIIEKKQPVAFWCNPISGHNTLYWYLQNLGQGPELLIRYENEEAVDDSQLPKDRFSAERLKGVDSTLKIQPAELGDSAVYLCASSRPSGSGPYEQYFGPGTRLTVT.

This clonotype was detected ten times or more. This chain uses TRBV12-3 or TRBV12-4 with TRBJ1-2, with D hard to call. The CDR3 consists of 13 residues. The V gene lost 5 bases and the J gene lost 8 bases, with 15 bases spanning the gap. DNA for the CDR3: TGTGCCAGCAGTATGGCTAAAGGGATAGGCTACACCTTC. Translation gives CASSMAKGIGYTF.